This TCR beta chain appears in the sequencing data of a study of T cells after yellow fever vaccination (dated by TCRdb to about 2019). Turning to the overall study: The SMART-Seq v4 Ultra Low Input RNA kit was used to prepare libraries from fractions with low cell numbers. Bulk TCR alpha and beta repertoires were sequenced longitudinally to track T-cell clones before and after primary and booster YFV17D yellow fever vaccination. The cohort comprised two healthy male donors, one aged 18 to 29 and one aged 30 to 40 years. Blood was collected at multiple timepoints before and after primary and secondary immunization, and bulk PBMC replicates and cell subsets were isolated. The study at large found these results: Computational filtering was needed because FACS-sorted repertoires could contain abundant contaminating clonotypes from the bulk population. The study included only a couple of donors, which limits how far the findings can be generalized. The secondary T-cell response was found to be weaker but faster than the primary response, with a peak reached on day 5 rather than on day 15. A small fraction of clonotypes showed up in both the CD4 and CD8 compartments, probably as a result of convergent recombination. Most clones expanded after primary vaccination were re-detected after the booster (approximately 96% of CD4 and around 88% of CD8), suggesting broad memory maintenance.

Interpreted using the paper, the treatment or condition label stands for: live attenuated yellow fever vaccine strain. PBMCs were isolated from peripheral blood using a standard Ficoll-Paque protocol. Dynabeads CD4 and CD8 positive selection kits were used to isolate CD4 and CD8 T-cell fractions. TriZol was used to extract RNA from bulk PBMCs, CD4 and CD8 fractions, and dextramer-positive and dextramer-negative fractions. This clonotype was detected ten times or more. The antigen it recognizes is unknown. Base-call qualities are not available, and no considerably larger clone is one nucleotide away. TCR cDNA was synthesized by 5'RACE template switching, which introduced a universal primer site and unique molecular identifiers. cDNA synthesis was primed from both the TCR alpha and TCR beta constant segments. Library amplification used two PCR steps, and the second PCR step added sample barcodes and sequencing adapters. Libraries were sequenced on Illumina HiSeq 2500 (2x100 bp) or NovaSeq (2x150 bp). In the source study's methods: Demultiplexing of reads and collapsing into UMI consensus sequences were performed with MIGEC, and V(D)J alignment was carried out with MiXCR. Clonotypes responding to the vaccine were identified with edgeR on replicate PBMC samples, with the criteria of FDR below 0.01 and a log2 fold change above 5 up to day 15. Bulk clonotypes were assigned CD4 or CD8 identity according to which sequenced CD4 or CD8 repertoire held them at higher abundance. TCRdb passed the public sequencing reads through fastp at Q25 and MiXCR, retaining productive beta sequences. Entries that share a CDR3 protein sequence are merged under the most common genes and DNA. The V and J calls were not made by the authors but by TCRdb's processing. A total of roughly 63,000 distinct CDR3 sequences appear in this sample, 6.5% to 9% of them only once. The top ten hold roughly a third of the sample.

CDR1 and CDR2, looked up from the germline V gene, are SGHVS and FQNEAQ. Ends trimmed: V by 5 bases, J by 2 bases; bases unmatched to a gene: 7. The CDR3 holds 15 amino acids from the cysteine to the phenylalanine. Just the 45-base CDR3 DNA is kept, in frame starting at base 1. This TCR was sampled from a man aged 25 to 40 who received the YFV17D yellow fever vaccine. The rearrangement joined TRBV7-8 to TRBJ2-7, with 9 central nucleotides matching TRBD2. Sequenced here: CD8+ T cells sorted from PBMCs, sampled 15 days after the yellow fever booster vaccination. The CDR3 here reads CASSGSGSATYEQYF. In nucleotide form, the sequence is TGTGCCAGCAGCGGTAGCGGGAGCGCTACCTACGAGCAGTACTTC.